The 10 T cell receptor beta chains listed next were all sequenced from one sample in a study of CD8 T cells in ankylosing spondylitis. Study-level points and caveats: The study identified a TCR beta motif of eight highly homologous variants that appeared characteristic of ankylosing spondylitis blood.

Antigen specificity for these receptors is unknown. TCRdb re-called the 5' RACE reads with MiXCR, one entry per CDR3 protein. The sample has about 450,000 distinct CDR3 sequences; roughly a quarter are singletons. The material sequenced was blood, either unsorted or a sorted T cell fraction (not recorded which). These receptors all come from a male donor with ankylosing spondylitis.

V and J are TRBV11-2 and TRBJ2-1; weak D call: TRBD1 (5 bases). The length of the CDR3 is 13 residues. V was shortened by 1 base and J by 6 bases, with 7 bases between the two germline ends. The germline V gene encodes CDR1 SGHAT and CDR2 FQNNGV. The CDR3 here is CASSLGRVNEQFF. DNA for the CDR3: TGTGCCAGCAGCTTAGGCAGGGTCAATGAGCAGTTCTTC.

This chain connects TRBV10-3 to TRBJ1-1; tentative D call: TRBD1 (5 bases). There are 14 residues in the CDR3. Trimming stripped 0 bases from V and 5 bases from J, with 10 bases between. CDR1 and CDR2 from the germline V gene are ENHRY and SYGVKD. The CDR3 DNA is TGTGCCATCAGTGAGTCGGGCCAGGGAACTGAAGCTTTCTTT. This sequence encodes CAISESGQGTEAFF.

This clonotype came up a few times. The J gene is TRBJ2-1, the V gene TRBV5-6; possible D gene TRBD2, 6 bases. The CDR3 sequence is 15 residues long. V lost 0 bases to trimming and J lost 4 bases, with 11 bases between them. Germline loops: CDR1 SGHDT, CDR2 YYEEEE. For the CDR3, the DNA is TGTGCCAGCAGCTTGGGGCCTAGCGCTTACAATGAGCAGTTCTTC. It yields the protein CASSLGPSAYNEQFF.

This clonotype was recorded a few times. V gene TRBV29-1 combines with J gene TRBJ2-1, with TRBD2 matching over 11 bases. V was clipped by 7 bases and J by 7 bases; unmatched bases: 9. This CDR3 contains 14 residues. Per the germline V gene, CDR1 is SQVTM and CDR2 is ANQGSEA. CDR3 loop: CSGVGLAGLNEQFF. CDR3 DNA: TGCAGCGGCGTCGGACTAGCGGGCTTAAATGAGCAGTTCTTC.

This clonotype was seen more than once but under ten times. V and J are TRBV27 and TRBJ2-5; 9 nucleotides align to TRBD1. The CDR3 is made up of 14 amino acids. The germline V gene has CDR1 MNHEY and CDR2 SMNVEV (reference sequence). V shed 6 bases, J shed 0 bases, and the junction held 2 bases outside the gene matches. The CDR3 loop is CASRRDRDQETQYF. The CDR3 nucleotides are TGTGCCAGCAGACGGGACAGGGACCAAGAGACCCAGTACTTC.

The rearrangement links TRBV12-3 or TRBV12-4 to TRBJ1-1; TRBD1 agrees at 7 bases. This CDR3 has 15 residues. The trim removed 1 base at V and 4 bases at J, leaving 6 bases unmatched. This CDR3 is CASSLGQGVITEAFF. CDR3 DNA: TGTGCCAGCAGTTTAGGGCAGGGGGTCATCACTGAAGCTTTCTTT.

This sequence joins TRBV12-3 or TRBV12-4 and TRBJ1-5; D is uncertain. Trimming shortened V by 2 bases and J by 0 bases, and 14 bases separated the two germline ends. This CDR3 is 17 amino acids long. The CDR3 reads CASSLKGRTASNQPQHF. In DNA form, the CDR3 reads TGTGCCAGCAGTTTAAAGGGTCGGACGGCTAGCAATCAGCCCCAGCATTTT.

This clonotype was detected only once. The chain is built from TRBV20-1 and TRBJ1-2; D possibly corresponds to TRBD1 (6 bases). CDR3 length equals 13 residues. Germline lookup yields CDR1 DFQATT and CDR2 SNEGSKA (reference sequence). The germline V and J ends were trimmed by 3 bases and 4 bases, with 12 bases remaining between them. CDR3 DNA: TGCAGTGCTAGCCCAGGGGTGGCCTATGGCTACACCTTC. Translated: CSASPGVAYGYTF.

The rearrangement links TRBV18 to TRBJ2-7; D is perhaps TRBD1 or TRBD2 (5 bases each). The length of the CDR3 is 15 residues. Germline V gives CDR1 KGHSH, CDR2 LQKENI. V lost 1 base, J lost 2 bases, and 12 bases lay in between. The CDR3 DNA is TGTGCCAGCTCACCACGGGTCGGGACCCCCTACGAGCAGTACTTC. Protein product: CASSPRVGTPYEQYF.

This clonotype has just one count. The chain joins TRBV6-2 or TRBV6-3 to TRBJ1-4; D may be TRBD1 (5 bases). The CDR3 runs 14 residues. V dropped 0 bases and J dropped 6 bases, with 8 bases sitting between them. Germline V CDR1 and CDR2: MNHEY, SVGEGT. In nucleotides, the CDR3 is TGTGCCAGCAGTTACTCCGGGACCTATGAAAAACTGTTTTTT. It codes for CASSYSGTYEKLFF.